What follows describes a single TCR beta chain. What it binds is not known. The sample belongs to a study of cytomegalovirus exposure and HLA in healthy donors. At sampling all donors were nominally healthy, likely with unrecorded immune exposures. Study findings and constraints: Of the V segments, some could not be distinguished, including TRBV6-2 and TRBV6-3, and were excluded. Altogether, more than 150 TCR beta chains were recorded as cytomegalovirus-associated. High specificity and sensitivity for cytomegalovirus status were reported for the classifier.

The CDR3 contains 17 residues. The germline gives CDR1 SGHDT, CDR2 YYEEEE. Trimming left V 6 bases short and J 4 bases short, with 24 bases between. The PCR made use of 60 Vbeta and 13 Jbeta primers. The method was immunoSEQ multiplex PCR; TCRdb's version includes in-frame clones alone and lacks a portion of them. The sample lists 200,000 or so clones, approximately 83% occurring once. The TCR originated in a boy between 2 and 10 years old in good health and CMV-seronegative. The chain joins TRBV5-6 to TRBJ2-3, with D maybe TRBD1 (6 bases). Input material: PBMCs. CDR3 residues: CASNLNEGVVNADTQYF. The CDR3, as DNA: TGTGCCAGCAACCTCAACGAGGGGGTAGTTAATGCAGATACGCAGTATTTT.